This T cell receptor (beta chain) derives from a study of identical twins. Study findings and constraints: Memory repertoires showed no such pattern, whereas abundant cord blood beta clonotypes carried fewer insertions.

All donors comprised healthy Caucasians. This clonotype appeared a few times. Its antigen is unknown. MiXCR, applied by TCRdb to the 5' RACE reads, yields one record per CDR3 protein. The sample has 500,000 to 600,000 distinct CDR3 sequences; about 20% are singletons. Germline loops: CDR1 SGHKS, CDR2 YYEKEE (reference sequence). Trimming pared 2 bases from V and 2 bases from J, leaving 9 bases between. CDR3 size: 14 residues. A further study also used this sample, focusing on T cells expressing NK-cell markers. From that second work: It was from sorted CD3+CD56+NKG2C+, CD3+CD56+NKG2C- and CD3+CD56-NKG2C+ T cells that TCR beta repertoires came.

This chain links TRBV5-5 with TRBJ2-3, with unresolved D. The clonotype was recovered from a woman between 18 and 29 years old in good health. Sequenced: CD4+ T cells sorted from blood. CDR3 sequence (DNA): TGTGCCAGCAGCTTAGGAAGGCCCACAGATACGCAGTATTTT. It is translated as CASSLGRPTDTQYF.